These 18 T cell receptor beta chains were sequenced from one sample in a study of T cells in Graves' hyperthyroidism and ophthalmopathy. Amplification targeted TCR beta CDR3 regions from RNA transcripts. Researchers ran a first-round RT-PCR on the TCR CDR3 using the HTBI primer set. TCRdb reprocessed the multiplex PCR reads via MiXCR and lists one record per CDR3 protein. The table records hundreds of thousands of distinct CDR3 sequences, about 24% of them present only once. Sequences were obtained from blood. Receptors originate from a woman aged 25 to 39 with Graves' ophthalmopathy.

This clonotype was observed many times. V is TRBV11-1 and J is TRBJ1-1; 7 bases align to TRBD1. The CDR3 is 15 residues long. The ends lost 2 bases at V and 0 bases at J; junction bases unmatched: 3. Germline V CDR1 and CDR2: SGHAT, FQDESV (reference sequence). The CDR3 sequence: CASSLTGTVNTEAFF. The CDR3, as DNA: TGTGCCAGCAGCTTAACTGGGACAGTGAACACTGAAGCTTTCTTT.

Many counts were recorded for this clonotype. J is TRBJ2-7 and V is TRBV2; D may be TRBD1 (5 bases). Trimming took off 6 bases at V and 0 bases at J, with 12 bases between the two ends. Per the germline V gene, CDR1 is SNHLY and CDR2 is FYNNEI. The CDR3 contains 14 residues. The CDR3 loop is CASRGAPGSYEQYF. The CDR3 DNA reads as TGTGCCAGCAGAGGGGCGCCGGGCTCCTACGAGCAGTACTTC.

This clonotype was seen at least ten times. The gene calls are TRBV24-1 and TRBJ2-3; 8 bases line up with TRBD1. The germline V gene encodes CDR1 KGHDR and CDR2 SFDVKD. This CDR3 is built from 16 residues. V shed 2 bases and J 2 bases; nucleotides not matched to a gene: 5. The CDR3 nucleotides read TGTGCCACCAGTGATTCCGGACAGGGTAACACAGATACGCAGTATTTT. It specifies CATSDSGQGNTDTQYF.

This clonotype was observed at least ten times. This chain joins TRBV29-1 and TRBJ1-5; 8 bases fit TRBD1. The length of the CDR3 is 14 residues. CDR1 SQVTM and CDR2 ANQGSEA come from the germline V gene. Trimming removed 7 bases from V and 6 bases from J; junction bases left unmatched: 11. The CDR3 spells CSATGDRRGQPQHF. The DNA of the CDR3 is TGCAGCGCAACCGGGGACAGGCGGGGTCAGCCCCAGCATTTT.

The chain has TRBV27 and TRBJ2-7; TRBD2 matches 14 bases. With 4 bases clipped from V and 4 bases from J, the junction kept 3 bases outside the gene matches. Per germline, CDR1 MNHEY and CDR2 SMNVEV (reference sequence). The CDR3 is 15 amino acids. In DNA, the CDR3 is TGTGCCAGCAGTTCGACTAGCGGGAGGGTTTACGAGCAGTACTTC. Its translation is CASSSTSGRVYEQYF.

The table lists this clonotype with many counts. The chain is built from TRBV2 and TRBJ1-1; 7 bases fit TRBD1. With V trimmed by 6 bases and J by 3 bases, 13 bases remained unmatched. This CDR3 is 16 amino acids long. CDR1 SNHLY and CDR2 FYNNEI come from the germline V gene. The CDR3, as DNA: TGTGCCAGCAGCTTGACAGGGCGGGGTGGGTACACTGAAGCTTTCTTT. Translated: CASSLTGRGGYTEAFF.

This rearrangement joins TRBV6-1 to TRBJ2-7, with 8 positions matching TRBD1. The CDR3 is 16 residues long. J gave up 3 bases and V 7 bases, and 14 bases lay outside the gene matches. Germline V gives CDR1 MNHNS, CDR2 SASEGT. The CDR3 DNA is TGTGCCAGCACCATGGGAAGGACAGGGAAGGACTACGAGCAGTACTTC. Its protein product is CASTMGRTGKDYEQYF.

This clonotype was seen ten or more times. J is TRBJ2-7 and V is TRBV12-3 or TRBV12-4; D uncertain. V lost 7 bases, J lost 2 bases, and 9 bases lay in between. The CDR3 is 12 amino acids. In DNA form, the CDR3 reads TGTGCCAGCAATCCTATCACCTACGAGCAGTACTTC. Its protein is CASNPITYEQYF.

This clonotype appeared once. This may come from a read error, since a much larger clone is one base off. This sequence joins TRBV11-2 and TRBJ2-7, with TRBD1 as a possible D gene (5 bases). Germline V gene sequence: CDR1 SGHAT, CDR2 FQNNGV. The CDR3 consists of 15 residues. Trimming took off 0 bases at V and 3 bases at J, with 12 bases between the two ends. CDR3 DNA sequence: TGTGCCAGCAGCTTAGATTGGTTACAGGTCTACGAGCAGTACTTC. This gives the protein CASSLDWLQVYEQYF. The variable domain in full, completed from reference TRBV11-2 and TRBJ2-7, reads EAGVAQSPRYKIIEKRQSVAFWCNPISGHATLYWYQQILGQGPKLLIQFQNNGVVDDSQLPKDRFSAERLKGVDSTLKIQPAKLEDSAVYLCASSLDWLQVYEQYFGPGTRLTVT.

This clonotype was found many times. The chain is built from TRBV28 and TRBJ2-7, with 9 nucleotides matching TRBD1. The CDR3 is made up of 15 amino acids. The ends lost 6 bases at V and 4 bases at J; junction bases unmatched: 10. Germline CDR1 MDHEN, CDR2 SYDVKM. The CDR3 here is CASRFRDRVLYEQYF. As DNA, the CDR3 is TGTGCCAGCAGGTTCCGGGACAGGGTGTTGTACGAGCAGTACTTC.

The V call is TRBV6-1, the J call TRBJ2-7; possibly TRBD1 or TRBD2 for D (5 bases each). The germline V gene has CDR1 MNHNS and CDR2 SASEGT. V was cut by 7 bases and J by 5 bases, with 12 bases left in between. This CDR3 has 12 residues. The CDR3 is CASIGASDEQYF. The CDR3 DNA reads TGTGCCAGCATCGGGGCCTCAGACGAGCAGTACTTC.

CDR3 bases: TGTGCCAGCAGCGCGACAGGGATAGGTGCAGGTCAGCCCCAGCATTTT. It is translated as CASSATGIGAGQPQHF. V is TRBV5-5 and J is TRBJ1-5, with TRBD1 identical over 7 bases. CDR3 size: 16 residues. The germline V gene encodes CDR1 SGHKS and CDR2 YYEKEE (reference sequence). Unmatched junction bases numbered 13, after V lost 4 bases and J lost 6 bases.

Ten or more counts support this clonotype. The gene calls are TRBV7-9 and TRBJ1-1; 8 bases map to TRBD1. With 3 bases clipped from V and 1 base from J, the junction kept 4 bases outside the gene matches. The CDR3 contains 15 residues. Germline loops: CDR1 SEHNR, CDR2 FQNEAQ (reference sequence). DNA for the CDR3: TGTGCCAGCAGCTTCGGACAGGGATCGAACACTGAAGCTTTCTTT. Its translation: CASSFGQGSNTEAFF.

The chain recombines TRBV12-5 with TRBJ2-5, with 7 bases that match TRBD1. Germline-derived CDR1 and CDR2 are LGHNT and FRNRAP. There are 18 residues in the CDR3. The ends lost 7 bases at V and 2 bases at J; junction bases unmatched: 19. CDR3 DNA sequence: TGTGCTAGTGACGTTGGTAAATCAGAGACAGGGATACAAGAGACCCAGTACTTC. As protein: CASDVGKSETGIQETQYF.

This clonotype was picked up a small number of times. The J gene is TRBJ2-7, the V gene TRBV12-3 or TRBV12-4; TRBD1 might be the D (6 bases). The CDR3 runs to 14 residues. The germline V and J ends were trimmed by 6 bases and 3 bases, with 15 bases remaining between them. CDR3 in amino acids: CASRALGQLYEQYF. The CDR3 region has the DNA TGTGCCAGCAGAGCCCTTGGACAGCTCTACGAGCAGTACTTC.

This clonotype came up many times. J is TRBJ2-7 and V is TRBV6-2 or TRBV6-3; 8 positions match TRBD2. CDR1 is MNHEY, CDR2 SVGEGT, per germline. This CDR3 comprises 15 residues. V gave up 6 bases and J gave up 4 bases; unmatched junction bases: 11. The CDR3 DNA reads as TGTGCCAGCAGGCCCAGCGGGGGAAGTAGGTACGAGCAGTACTTC. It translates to CASRPSGGSRYEQYF.

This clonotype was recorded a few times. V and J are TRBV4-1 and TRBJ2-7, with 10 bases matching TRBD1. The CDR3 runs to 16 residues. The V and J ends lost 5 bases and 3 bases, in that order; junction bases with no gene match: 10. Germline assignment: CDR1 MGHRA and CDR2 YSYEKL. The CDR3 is CASSFDRDRGFYEQYF. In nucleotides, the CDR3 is TGCGCCAGCAGCTTCGACCGGGACAGGGGCTTCTACGAGCAGTACTTC.

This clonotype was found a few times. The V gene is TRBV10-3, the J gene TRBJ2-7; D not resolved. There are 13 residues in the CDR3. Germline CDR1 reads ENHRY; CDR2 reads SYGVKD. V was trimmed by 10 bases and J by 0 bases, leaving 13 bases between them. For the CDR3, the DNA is TGTGCCACCCGGCTAGGTAACTCCTACGAGCAGTACTTC. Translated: CATRLGNSYEQYF.